A single sample is the source of the 29 T cell receptor beta chains below, sequenced in a study of blood T cell repertoires in COVID-19. Method: immunoSEQ multiplex PCR; TCRdb's copy keeps in-frame clones and lacks some. Among some 20,000 clones listed, about 90% were seen once. What was sequenced was peripheral blood. The origin of the receptors is a human donor in a cohort sampled during active COVID-19.

This chain uses TRBV4-3 with TRBJ2-7; possible D gene TRBD1, 6 bases. Germline loops: CDR1 LGHNA, CDR2 YSLEER. The germline V and J ends were trimmed by 0 bases and 2 bases, with 8 bases remaining between them. The CDR3 runs to 14 residues. CDR3 bases: TGCGCCAGCAGCCAAGACAGGGGTCCCTACGAGCAGTACGTC. It is translated as CASSQDRGPYEQYV.

This clone was found once. The chain combines TRBV28 with TRBJ2-5, with D possibly matching TRBD1 (6 bases). This CDR3 is 13 amino acids long. Trimming removed 4 bases at V and 2 bases at J, with 8 bases between. Germline V gene sequence: CDR1 MDHEN, CDR2 SYDVKM. CDR3: CASSSDRQETQYF. The CDR3 DNA reads as TGTGCCAGCAGTTCCGACAGGCAAGAGACCCAGTACTTC.

The chain combines TRBV2 with TRBJ1-5; D remains ambiguous. The CDR3 is 18 residues long. Trimming removed 3 bases from V and 2 bases from J, with 20 bases in between. Germline V gene sequence: CDR1 SNHLY, CDR2 FYNNEI. CDR3 sequence reads: CASSEYWPGRGRNQPQHF. The CDR3 DNA reads TGTGCCAGCAGTGAGTACTGGCCCGGTCGAGGTCGCAATCAGCCCCAGCATTTT. The whole variable domain, filled in from reference TRBV2 and TRBJ1-5, reads EPEVTQTPSHQVTQMGQEVILRCVPISNHLYFYWYRQILGQKVEFLVSFYNNEISEKSEIFDDQFSVERPDGSNFTLKIRSTKLEDSAMYFCASSEYWPGRGRNQPQHFGDGTRLSIL.

The V gene is TRBV5-6, the J gene TRBJ2-7, with 9 bases fitting TRBD1. Germline loops: CDR1 SGHDT, CDR2 YYEEEE. The J segment lost 2 bases and the V segment lost 4 bases, leaving 4 bases of the junction unmatched. This CDR3 has 14 residues. The CDR3 region is CASSMGQGTYEQYF. Written as DNA, the CDR3 is TGTGCCAGCAGCATGGGACAGGGAACCTACGAGCAGTACTTC.

The V gene is TRBV28, the J gene TRBJ2-2; D perhaps matches TRBD2 (6 bases). CDR1 MDHEN and CDR2 SYDVKM come from the germline V gene. This CDR3 contains 15 residues. Trimming removed 2 bases from V and 0 bases from J, with 7 bases in between. CDR3 nucleotides: TGTGCCAGCAGTTTAGGAGGGACGAACACCGGGGAGCTGTTTTTT. Translation gives CASSLGGTNTGELFF.

The V and J genes are TRBV11-2 and TRBJ2-7, with D unclear. Germline V gene lookup returns CDR1 SGHAT and CDR2 FQNNGV. This CDR3 region has 13 residues. The V end was cut by 0 bases, the J end by 5 bases, with 8 bases between. The DNA of the CDR3 is TGTGCCAGCAGCTTAGAACCGAGGAACGAGCAGTACTTC. Encoded protein: CASSLEPRNEQYF.

This clone was seen once. This chain links TRBV30 with TRBJ1-6; D is perhaps TRBD1 (5 bases). The CDR3 has 21 residues. CDR1 GTSNPN and CDR2 SVGIG come from the germline V gene (reference sequence). V was shortened by 2 bases and J by 4 bases, with 30 bases between the two germline ends. The CDR3 DNA reads TGTGCCTGGAGTCGACGACCGACAGTCAGAAGCAAAAATGATTATAATTCACCCCTCCACTTT. Amino acid sequence: CAWSRRPTVRSKNDYNSPLHF.

The rearrangement joins TRBV7-2 to TRBJ2-3; TRBD2 aligns across 11 bases. The CDR3 runs 16 residues. With 2 bases clipped from V and 2 bases from J, the junction kept 3 bases outside the gene matches. Germline V gene sequence: CDR1 SGHTA, CDR2 FQGNSA. In DNA form, the CDR3 reads TGTGCCAGCAGCTTACTTAGCGGGAGGGCCACAGATACGCAGTATTTT. Translation gives CASSLLSGRATDTQYF.

This chain links TRBV25-1 with TRBJ1-2; TRBD1 matches 9 bases. This CDR3 is built from 15 residues. CDR1 is MGHDK and CDR2 is SYGVNS in the germline V gene. V was pared by 5 bases and J by 6 bases, with 10 bases of the junction left unmatched. CDR3 loop: CASSPINRDRDGYTF. CDR3 nucleotides: TGTGCCAGCAGTCCAATTAACCGGGACAGGGATGGCTACACCTTC.

The chain links TRBV4-3 to TRBJ1-4; D remains unclear. Trimming took off 0 bases at V and 10 bases at J, with 15 bases between the two ends. The CDR3 has 15 residues. CDR1 and CDR2 from the germline V gene are LGHNA and YSLEER. The CDR3 protein is CASSQELSGLGKLFF. CDR3 sequence (DNA): TGCGCCAGCAGCCAAGAATTATCAGGATTGGGAAAACTGTTTTTT.

The chain has TRBV9 and TRBJ1-2; D is uncertain. Germline values: CDR1 SGDLS, CDR2 YYNGEE. This CDR3 has 15 residues. Trimming left V 0 bases short and J 6 bases short, with 15 bases between. The CDR3 nucleotides read TGTGCCAGCAGCGTAGATAACACGGGTCGTGATGGCTACACCTTC. Amino acids: CASSVDNTGRDGYTF.

The chain uses TRBV5-1 and TRBJ2-6; D perhaps matches TRBD1 (6 bases). CDR1 and CDR2 (germline): SGHRS, YFSETQ. The V end was cut by 4 bases, the J end by 2 bases, with 19 bases between. The CDR3 is made up of 18 amino acids. CDR3 sequence: CASSQPGQPIAGANVLTF. DNA for the CDR3: TGCGCCAGCAGCCAACCGGGACAACCCATCGCTGGGGCCAACGTCCTGACTTTC. The complete variable domain, with remaining parts taken from reference TRBV5-1 and TRBJ2-6, reads KAGVTQTPRYLIKTRGQQVTLSCSPISGHRSVSWYQQTPGQGLQFLFEYFSETQRNKGNFPGRFSGRQFSNSRSEMNVSTLELGDSALYLCASSQPGQPIAGANVLTFGAGSRLTVL.

The chain carries TRBV14 and TRBJ2-1, with 9 positions matching TRBD1. The V segment lost 5 bases and the J segment 5 bases; nucleotides outside the gene matches: 7. This CDR3 is 15 amino acids long. Germline loops: CDR1 SGHDN, CDR2 FVKESK. Here the CDR3 reads CASSERDRVNNEQFF. DNA for the CDR3: TGTGCCAGCAGCGAGAGGGACAGGGTAAACAATGAGCAGTTCTTC.

This chain links TRBV5-4 with TRBJ1-2; 8 bases are a match to TRBD1. The ends lost 4 bases at V and 5 bases at J; junction bases unmatched: 10. CDR3 size: 15 residues. Germline V lookup: CDR1 SGHNT, CDR2 YYREEE (reference sequence). The CDR3: CASSATSGGNYGYTF. The CDR3 region has the DNA TGTGCCAGCAGCGCTACCTCAGGGGGCAATTATGGCTACACCTTC.

The chain combines TRBV11-2 with TRBJ2-3; the match to TRBD2 covers 7 bases. CDR3 length: 14 amino acids. V lost 8 bases to trimming and J lost 2 bases; unmatched junction nucleotides: 7. Germline V CDR1 and CDR2: SGHAT, FQNNGV. The CDR3 nucleotides read TGTGCCAGCGGGGAGGGGTTGCCCACAGATACGCAGTATTTT. Translation: CASGEGLPTDTQYF.

The rearrangement links TRBV6-5 to TRBJ2-1; 12 bases are a match to TRBD2. Germline V CDR1 and CDR2: MNHEY, SVGAGI. The CDR3 is 14 amino acids. V dropped 6 bases and J dropped 6; count of bases not matched to a gene: 3. In nucleotides, the CDR3 is TGTGCCAGCAGGTCGGGACTAGCGGGCAATGAGCAGTTCTTC. Its translation: CASRSGLAGNEQFF.

The chain is built from TRBV28 and TRBJ2-7; D possibly corresponds to TRBD1 (5 bases). Germline V CDR1 and CDR2: MDHEN, SYDVKM. The CDR3 totals 12 residues. V was cut by 3 bases and J by 4 bases, with 7 bases left in between. Written as DNA, the CDR3 is TGTGCCAGCAGTTTCCAGGGATACGAGCAGTACTTC. Protein: CASSFQGYEQYF.

The gene calls are TRBV10-1 and TRBJ2-7; D may be TRBD2 (5 bases). Trimming pared 7 bases from V and 5 bases from J, leaving 21 bases between. The CDR3 is 15 residues long. The germline gives CDR1 WNHNN, CDR2 SYGVQD (reference sequence). CDR3: CASMVEGFSRDEQYF. CDR3 in DNA: TGCGCCAGCATGGTCGAGGGTTTCAGTCGGGACGAGCAGTACTTC.

CDR3 region: CASSADRGQYTEAFF. The CDR3 DNA follows: TGTGCCAGCAGCGCCGACAGGGGACAGTACACTGAAGCTTTCTTT. The V call is TRBV9, the J call TRBJ1-1; 8 positions agree with TRBD1. Germline CDR1 and CDR2: SGDLS and YYNGEE. The CDR3 is made up of 15 amino acids. The V gene end was trimmed by 3 bases and the J gene end by 3 bases; junction bases not matched to a gene: 7.

This sequence joins TRBV7-2 and TRBJ2-2; 10 bases line up with TRBD1. V shed 4 bases and J 5 bases; nucleotides not matched to a gene: 1. Per the germline V gene, CDR1 is SGHTA and CDR2 is FQGNSA. This CDR3 region has 14 residues. Here the CDR3 DNA reads TGTGCCAGCAGCTCGGGACAGGGGACCGGGGAGCTGTTTTTT. This gives the protein CASSSGQGTGELFF.

The rearrangement links TRBV7-8 to TRBJ1-6, with 9 bases identical to TRBD1. J lost 14 bases, V lost 1 base, and 12 bases had no gene match. Looked up from germline, CDR1 is SGHVS and CDR2 is FQNEAQ. The CDR3 contains 16 residues. CDR3 in amino acids: CASSLEGTGHRRALHF. CDR3 sequence (DNA): TGTGCCAGCAGCTTAGAGGGGACAGGGCACAGGCGGGCCCTCCACTTT. The entire variable domain, with the rest obtained from reference TRBV7-8 and TRBJ1-6, is as follows: GAGVSQSPRYKVAKRGQDVALRCDPISGHVSLFWYQQALGQGPEFLTYFQNEAQLDKSGLPSDRFFAERPEGSVSTLKIQRTQQEDSAVYLCASSLEGTGHRRALHFGNGTRLTVT.

This chain links TRBV10-3 with TRBJ2-7; 9 bases map to TRBD1. The CDR3 has 14 amino acids. V was clipped by 5 bases and J by 2 bases; unmatched bases: 4. From germline, CDR1 is ENHRY and CDR2 SYGVKD. The CDR3: CAISYGTGTYEQYF. The CDR3 region has the DNA TGTGCCATCAGTTACGGGACAGGGACCTACGAGCAGTACTTC.

A few counts support this clone. This chain connects TRBV30 to TRBJ1-3; 7 bases align to TRBD1. V was pared by 5 bases and J by 1 base, with 11 bases of the junction left unmatched. This CDR3 spans 16 amino acids. CDR1 GTSNPN and CDR2 SVGIG come from the germline V gene (reference sequence). CDR3 residues: CAWGEGGLWSGNTIYF. DNA of the CDR3: TGTGCCTGGGGAGAAGGGGGCCTGTGGTCTGGAAACACCATATATTTT.

The chain couples TRBV18 to TRBJ2-3, with 8 positions matching TRBD1. This CDR3 contains 15 residues. V lost 3 bases to trimming and J lost 3 bases; unmatched junction nucleotides: 5. Germline CDR1 KGHSH, CDR2 LQKENI. DNA of the CDR3: TGTGCCAGCTCACCCCTAGACAGGGGTACAGATACGCAGTATTTT. Encoded protein: CASSPLDRGTDTQYF.

The chain combines TRBV30 with TRBJ1-2; no reliable D call. The CDR3 is made up of 12 amino acids. Germline loops: CDR1 GTSNPN, CDR2 SVGIG (reference sequence). Trimming removed 0 bases from V and 8 bases from J, with 10 bases in between. CDR3 nucleotide sequence: TGTGCCTGGAGTGTAGCGGGTAGCGGCTACACCTTC. This gives the protein CAWSVAGSGYTF.

This clone occurred once. The rearrangement joins TRBV5-4 to TRBJ1-6; possibly TRBD1 for D (5 bases). The CDR3 loop spans 18 amino acids. Trimming took 4 bases from V and 7 from J, leaving 24 bases between them. Germline CDR1 and CDR2: SGHNT and YYREEE (reference sequence). The CDR3 is CASSPGGERLGKNSPLHF. The CDR3 nucleotides read TGTGCCAGCAGCCCCGGAGGGGAGAGATTGGGAAAGAATTCACCCCTCCACTTT.

V is TRBV5-1 and J is TRBJ2-2; D possibly corresponds to TRBD2 (5 bases). In germline, CDR1 is SGHRS, CDR2 YFSETQ. CDR3 length: 14 amino acids. Trimming shortened V by 1 base and J by 5 bases, and 9 bases separated the two germline ends. CDR3 sequence (DNA): TGCGCCAGCAGCTTGTTTGCGGGTACCGGGGAGCTGTTTTTT. Its translation: CASSLFAGTGELFF.

The CDR3 region is CASSRGTTEQYF. The CDR3, as DNA: TGTGCCAGCAGCCGCGGGACGACAGAGCAGTACTTC. The chain is built from TRBV3-1 (or the pseudogene TRBV3-2) and TRBJ2-7; D possibly corresponds to TRBD2 (6 bases). This CDR3 spans 12 amino acids. Germline V gene data show CDR1 as LGHDT and CDR2 as YNNKEL (reference sequence). The germline V and J ends were trimmed by 4 bases and 7 bases, with 11 bases remaining between them.

CDR3 nucleotides: TGTGCCACCAGTGATTCTGGCATTGGAAACACCATATATTTT. Translated, it gives CATSDSGIGNTIYF. The V and J genes are TRBV24-1 and TRBJ1-3; D remains unclear. Germline values: CDR1 KGHDR, CDR2 SFDVKD. The CDR3 has 14 amino acids. Trimming pared 2 bases from V and 3 bases from J, leaving 7 bases between.